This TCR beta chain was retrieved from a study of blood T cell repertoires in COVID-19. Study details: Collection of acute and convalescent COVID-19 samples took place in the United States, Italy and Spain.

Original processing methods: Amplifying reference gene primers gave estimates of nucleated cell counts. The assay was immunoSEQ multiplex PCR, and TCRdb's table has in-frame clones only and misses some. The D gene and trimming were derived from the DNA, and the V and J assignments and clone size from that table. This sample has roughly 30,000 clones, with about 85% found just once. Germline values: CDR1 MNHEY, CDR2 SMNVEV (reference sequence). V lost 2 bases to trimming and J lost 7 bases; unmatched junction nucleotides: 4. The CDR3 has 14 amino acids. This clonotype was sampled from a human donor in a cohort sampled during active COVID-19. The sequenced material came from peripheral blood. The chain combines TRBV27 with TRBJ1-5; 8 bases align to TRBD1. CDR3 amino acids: CASSLLRGRQPQHF. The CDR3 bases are TGTGCCAGCAGTTTACTCAGGGGGCGGCAGCCCCAGCATTTT.